Shown below are 20 T cell receptor beta chains from a single sample sequenced in a study of shared T cell receptors in the human thymus. Libraries were prepared by immunoSEQ multiplex PCR; TCRdb keeps only in-frame clonotypes and omits some of them. Of approximately 400,000 clones in the sample, roughly 94% are singletons; the top ten hold about 0.02%. Sequences were obtained from thymocytes. Source of these receptors: a human donor.

V and J are TRBV28 and TRBJ2-5; no firm D call. The assigned J gene may be wrong: the sequence end matches TRBJ2-7 better. The V gene's germline CDR1 is MDHEN and CDR2 SYDVKM. The CDR3 contains 14 residues. As DNA, the CDR3 is TGTGCCAGCAGACCATCAAGACCCTTCTACGAGCAGTACTTC. It yields the protein CASRPSRPFYEQYF.

The chain has TRBV7-9 and TRBJ2-1; D ambiguous. CDR3 length equals 15 residues. V was cut by 0 bases and J by 10 bases, with 16 bases left in between. CDR1 and CDR2 (germline): SEHNR, FQNEAQ (reference sequence). The CDR3 DNA reads as TGTGCCAGCAGCTTAGCCACTCCGCGGTTGGGGGAGCAGTTCTTC. It is translated as CASSLATPRLGEQFF.

The chain recombines TRBV5-5 with TRBJ1-2; D is undetermined. V lost 0 bases and J lost 8, with 14 bases in between. Germline CDR1 and CDR2: SGHKS and YYEKEE (reference sequence). CDR3 size: 14 residues. The CDR3: CASSLVLAPGGYTF. In DNA form, the CDR3 reads TGTGCCAGCAGCTTGGTTCTGGCTCCAGGAGGCTACACCTTC.

The chain has TRBV30 and TRBJ2-7, with TRBD2 as a possible D gene (7 bases). The V gene's germline CDR1 is GTSNPN and CDR2 SVGIG (reference sequence). The CDR3 has 15 residues. V was clipped by 2 bases and J by 0 bases, with 14 bases between them. CDR3 DNA sequence: TGTGCCTGGAGTCGAGAGGGGGGGAGCTCCTACGAGCAGTACTTC. Translating it yields CAWSREGGSSYEQYF.

The chain has TRBV2 and TRBJ2-1; no definite D call. The CDR3 covers 15 residues. From germline, CDR1 is SNHLY and CDR2 FYNNEI. Trimming pared 6 bases from V and 2 bases from J, leaving 14 bases between. The CDR3 reads CASRDDQWPYNEQFF. In DNA, the CDR3 is TGTGCCAGCAGGGACGACCAGTGGCCCTACAATGAGCAGTTCTTC.

The genes are TRBV7-9 and TRBJ2-7; D is perhaps TRBD2 (6 bases). Germline V lookup: CDR1 SEHNR, CDR2 FQNEAQ (reference sequence). V was clipped by 3 bases and J by 2 bases, with 11 bases between them. The CDR3 has 14 residues. CDR3 loop: CASSLVGRTYEQYF. CDR3 sequence (DNA): TGTGCCAGCAGCTTGGTAGGGAGGACCTACGAGCAGTACTTC.

V is TRBV7-9 and J is TRBJ2-1, with D perhaps matching TRBD2 (6 bases). V was clipped by 7 bases and J by 2 bases, with 18 bases between them. CDR1 is SEHNR, CDR2 FQNEAQ, per germline (reference sequence). The CDR3 runs 16 residues. The CDR3 nucleotides are TGTGCCAGCATCAAGTTAGCGGAAGCAACCTACAATGAGCAGTTCTTC. Translation: CASIKLAEATYNEQFF. Full variable domain (missing parts from reference TRBV7-9 and TRBJ2-1): DTGVSQNPRHKITKRGQNVTFRCDPISEHNRLYWYRQTLGQGPEFLTYFQNEAQLEKSRLLSDRFSAERPKGSFSTLEIQRTEQGDSAMYLCASIKLAEATYNEQFFGPGTRLTVL.

This rearrangement joins TRBV15 to TRBJ2-1, with TRBD2 matching 10 bases. J was trimmed by 4 bases and V by 5 bases; bases with no gene match: 8. This CDR3 is built from 16 residues. Looked up from germline, CDR1 is LNHNV and CDR2 is YYDKDF (reference sequence). CDR3 DNA: TGTGCCACCAGCGTACTTGGAGCGGGAGGGTACAATGAGCAGTTCTTC. It encodes CATSVLGAGGYNEQFF.

The chain carries TRBV6-1 and TRBJ1-5; D is perhaps TRBD1 (5 bases). The V and J ends lost 2 bases and 7 bases respectively, with 21 bases between them. CDR1 and CDR2 (germline): MNHNS, SASEGT. The CDR3 covers 17 residues. The CDR3 DNA reads TGTGCCAGCAGTGAAAGGGCCATCGGGAGGGGAGGACAGCCCCAGCATTTT. Protein sequence: CASSERAIGRGGQPQHF.

The chain couples TRBV6-4 to TRBJ2-7; a possible D gene is TRBD1 (5 bases). V lost 5 bases to trimming and J lost 2 bases, with 19 bases between them. The CDR3 runs 16 residues. Germline assignment: CDR1 MRHNA and CDR2 SNTAGT. The DNA of the CDR3 is TGTGCCAGCAGTCCCTCCCAGGGCGCCTTCCCCTACGAGCAGTACTTC. It specifies CASSPSQGAFPYEQYF.

The CDR3 nucleotides are TGTGCCACCAGCAGAGTAACAGGGAGCTCTGGAAACACCATATATTTT. Its protein product is CATSRVTGSSGNTIYF. The chain is built from TRBV15 and TRBJ1-3, with D possibly being TRBD1 (6 bases). In germline, CDR1 is LNHNV, CDR2 YYDKDF (reference sequence). The CDR3 length is 16 residues. V lost 1 base and J 0 bases, leaving 10 bases between the germline ends.

In DNA, the CDR3 is TGTGCCAGCAGCGGAGCGGAGAACCAAGAGACCCAGTACTTC. This translates into CASSGAENQETQYF. V is TRBV9 and J is TRBJ2-5; maybe TRBD2 (5 bases). The CDR3 loop spans 14 amino acids. Germline loops: CDR1 SGDLS, CDR2 YYNGEE. Trimming pared 3 bases from V and 0 bases from J, leaving 9 bases between.

The V call is TRBV6-6, the J call TRBJ1-5, with D perhaps TRBD1 (6 bases). CDR1 MNHNY and CDR2 SVGAGI come from the germline V gene (reference sequence). V was pared by 5 bases and J by 5 bases, with 16 bases between. CDR3 length equals 15 residues. The CDR3: CASSNPWGADQPQHF. Written as DNA, the CDR3 is TGTGCCAGCAGTAACCCGTGGGGGGCGGATCAGCCCCAGCATTTT.

This clone was seen only once. The V and J genes are TRBV28 and TRBJ1-4; 8 nucleotides agree with TRBD1. This CDR3 contains 17 residues. The trim removed 4 bases at V and 3 bases at J, leaving 10 bases unmatched. Germline CDR1 and CDR2: MDHEN and SYDVKM. The CDR3 coding sequence is TGTGCCAGCAGTTATCCTCTATGGACAGGGTCTAATGAAAAACTGTTTTTT. Its translation: CASSYPLWTGSNEKLFF.

In DNA, the CDR3 is TGTGCCAGCAGCATCCTGACTAGCGGGAGGCCCGCTCAATACGAGCAGTACTTC. Translating gives CASSILTSGRPAQYEQYF. This chain uses TRBV5-5 with TRBJ2-7; 13 nucleotides line up with TRBD2. After removal of 4 bases from V and 4 bases from J, the junction contained 14 bases not matched to a gene. The length of the CDR3 is 18 residues. Per germline, CDR1 SGHKS and CDR2 YYEKEE (reference sequence). Filled out from reference TRBV5-5 and TRBJ2-7, the complete variable domain reads DAGVTQSPTHLIKTRGQQVTLRCSPISGHKSVSWYQQVLGQGPQFIFQYYEKEERGRGNFPDRFSARQFPNYSSELNVNALLLGDSALYLCASSILTSGRPAQYEQYFGPGTRLTVT.

The rearrangement links TRBV6-4 to TRBJ1-2; perhaps TRBD1 as D (6 bases). Germline CDR1 MRHNA, CDR2 SNTAGT. With 4 bases removed from V and 6 bases from J, the gap between germline ends came to 21 bases. The CDR3 is made up of 16 amino acids. This chain's CDR3 is CASSVQRNGTLHGYTF. In DNA, the CDR3 is TGTGCCAGCAGTGTACAAAGGAACGGGACACTTCATGGCTACACCTTC.

This clone showed up just a few times. The V gene is TRBV9, the J gene TRBJ1-1; D gene uncertain. There are 17 residues in the CDR3. Trimming stripped 0 bases from V and 3 bases from J, with 18 bases between. Germline V gene data show CDR1 as SGDLS and CDR2 as YYNGEE. The CDR3 sequence is CASSVEQKSEFYTEAFF. CDR3 DNA: TGTGCCAGCAGCGTAGAGCAGAAGAGCGAATTCTACACTGAAGCTTTCTTT.

The gene calls are TRBV7-9 and TRBJ1-1, with D unresolved. There are 12 residues in the CDR3. Germline loops: CDR1 SEHNR, CDR2 FQNEAQ (reference sequence). The V and J ends lost 0 bases and 7 bases respectively, with 6 bases between them. As DNA, the CDR3 is TGTGCCAGCAGCTTAGCCCACAGTGAAGCTTTCTTT. Its translation is CASSLAHSEAFF.

The CDR3 DNA reads TGTGCCAGCAGCTTACGGGCAGGGACGGGTTTTCAGTATGGCTACACCTTC. This encodes CASSLRAGTGFQYGYTF. The rearrangement uses TRBV7-6 and TRBJ1-2, with a tentative D call TRBD1 (5 bases). V was trimmed by 2 bases and J by 5 bases, leaving 21 bases between them. The CDR3 consists of 17 residues. In germline, CDR1 is SGHVS, CDR2 FNYEAQ.

The rearrangement joins TRBV5-1 to TRBJ2-3, with 11 bases aligning to TRBD2. The CDR3 sequence is 17 residues long. Germline V lookup: CDR1 SGHRS, CDR2 YFSETQ. With V trimmed by 0 bases and J by 2 bases, 5 bases remained unmatched. Here the CDR3 DNA reads TGCGCCAGCAGCTTGGGGGTAGCGGGAGGGCACACAGATACGCAGTATTTT. This codes for CASSLGVAGGHTDTQYF.